This T cell receptor (beta chain) was observed in a study of Graves' ophthalmopathy and Graves' hyperthyroidism. General study results and limits: Most expanded thyroid clonotypes above 0.001 frequency also appeared in blood.

The study amplified TCR beta CDR3 regions using RNA transcripts. Investigators did first-round RT-PCR with HTBI primers, then second-round multiplex PCR. TCRdb re-called the multiplex PCR reads with MiXCR, one entry per CDR3 protein. The repertoire holds some 410,000 distinct CDR3 sequences, with around 20% as singletons. This clonotype was counted at least ten times. The antigen is not known. The CDR3 spans 13 residues. Looked up from germline, CDR1 is GTSNPN and CDR2 is SVGIG (reference sequence). After removal of 6 bases from V and 3 bases from J, the junction contained 5 bases not matched to a gene.

V is TRBV30 and J is TRBJ1-5, with 7 nucleotides matching TRBD1. The source is a woman under 30 with stable Graves' hyperthyroidism. Sequenced sample: peripheral blood. CDR3 amino acids: CACRTGANQPQHF. For the CDR3, the DNA is TGTGCCTGCCGAACAGGGGCCAATCAGCCCCAGCATTTT. The entire variable domain, with the rest obtained from reference TRBV30 and TRBJ1-5, is as follows: SQTIHQWPATLVQPVGSPLSLECTVEGTSNPNLYWYRQAAGRGLQLLFYSVGIGQISSEVPQNLSASRPQDRQFILSSKKLLLSDSGFYLCACRTGANQPQHFGDGTRLSIL.